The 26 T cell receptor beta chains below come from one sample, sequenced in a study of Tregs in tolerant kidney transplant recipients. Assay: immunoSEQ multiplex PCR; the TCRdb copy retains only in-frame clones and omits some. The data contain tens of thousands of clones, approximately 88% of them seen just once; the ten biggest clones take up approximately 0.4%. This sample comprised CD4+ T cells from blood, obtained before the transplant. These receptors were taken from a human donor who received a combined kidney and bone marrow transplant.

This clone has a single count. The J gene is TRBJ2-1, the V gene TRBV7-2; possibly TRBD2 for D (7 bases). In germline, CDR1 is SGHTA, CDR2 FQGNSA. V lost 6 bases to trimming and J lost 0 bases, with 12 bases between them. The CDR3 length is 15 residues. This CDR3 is CASRIGGGSYNEQFF. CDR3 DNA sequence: TGTGCCAGCAGGATAGGGGGGGGCTCCTACAATGAGCAGTTCTTC.

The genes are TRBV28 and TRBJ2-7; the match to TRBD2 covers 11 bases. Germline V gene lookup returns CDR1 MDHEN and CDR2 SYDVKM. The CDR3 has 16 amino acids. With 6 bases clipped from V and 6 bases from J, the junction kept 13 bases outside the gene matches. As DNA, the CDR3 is TGTGCCAGCAGCACTTCGGGACTAGCGGTCCCCCGCGAGCAGTACTTC. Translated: CASSTSGLAVPREQYF.

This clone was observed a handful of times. The CDR3 spells CASSYPRDSYEQYF. CDR3 DNA: TGTGCCAGCAGTTACCCCAGGGACTCCTACGAGCAGTACTTC. This rearrangement joins TRBV6-6 to TRBJ2-7; maybe TRBD1 (5 bases). From germline, CDR1 is MNHNY and CDR2 SVGAGI (reference sequence). V shed 2 bases and J shed 0 bases, with 8 bases lying between them. The CDR3 runs 14 residues.

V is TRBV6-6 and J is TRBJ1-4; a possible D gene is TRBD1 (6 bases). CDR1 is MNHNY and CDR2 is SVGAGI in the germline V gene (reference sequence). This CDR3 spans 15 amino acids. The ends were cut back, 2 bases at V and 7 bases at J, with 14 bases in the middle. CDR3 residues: CASSYQQGAREKLFF. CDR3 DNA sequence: TGTGCCAGCAGTTACCAACAGGGTGCCCGTGAAAAACTGTTTTTT.

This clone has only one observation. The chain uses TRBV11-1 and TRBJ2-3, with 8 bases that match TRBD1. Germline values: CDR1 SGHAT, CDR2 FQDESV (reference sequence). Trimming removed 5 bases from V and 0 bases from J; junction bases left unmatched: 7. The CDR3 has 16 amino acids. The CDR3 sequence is CASSPWQGASTDTQYF. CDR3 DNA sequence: TGTGCCAGCAGCCCTTGGCAGGGGGCTAGCACAGATACGCAGTATTTT.

Here the CDR3 DNA reads TGTGCCAGCAGCTACAGGGTTGGGGATCAGCCCCAGCATTTT. Translating gives CASSYRVGDQPQHF. J is TRBJ1-5 and V is TRBV7-2, with D possibly matching TRBD1 (6 bases). The ends were cut back, 4 bases at V and 5 bases at J, with 12 bases in the middle. The germline V gene has CDR1 SGHTA and CDR2 FQGNSA. There are 14 residues in the CDR3.

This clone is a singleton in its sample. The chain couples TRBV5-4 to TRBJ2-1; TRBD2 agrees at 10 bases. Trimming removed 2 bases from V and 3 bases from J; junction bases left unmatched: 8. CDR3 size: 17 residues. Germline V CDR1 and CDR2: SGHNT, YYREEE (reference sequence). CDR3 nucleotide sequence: TGTGCCAGCAGCTTCTTCCTAGCGGGAGATCTCTACAATGAGCAGTTCTTC. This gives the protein CASSFFLAGDLYNEQFF.

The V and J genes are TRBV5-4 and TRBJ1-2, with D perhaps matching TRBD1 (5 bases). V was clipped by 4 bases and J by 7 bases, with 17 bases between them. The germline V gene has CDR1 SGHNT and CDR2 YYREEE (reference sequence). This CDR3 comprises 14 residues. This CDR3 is CASSPPRADSGYTF. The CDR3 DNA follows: TGTGCCAGCAGCCCCCCCAGGGCTGACAGTGGCTACACCTTC.

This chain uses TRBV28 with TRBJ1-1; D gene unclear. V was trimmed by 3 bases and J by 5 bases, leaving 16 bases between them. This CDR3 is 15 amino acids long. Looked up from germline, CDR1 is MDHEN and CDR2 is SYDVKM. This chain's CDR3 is CASSFISPGRTEAFF. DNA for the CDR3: TGTGCCAGCAGTTTCATTTCCCCGGGGAGAACTGAAGCTTTCTTT. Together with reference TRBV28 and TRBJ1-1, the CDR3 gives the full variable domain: DVKVTQSSRYLVKRTGEKVFLECVQDMDHENMFWYRQDPGLGLRLIYFSYDVKMKEKGDIPEGYSVSREKKERFSLILESASTNQTSMYLCASSFISPGRTEAFFGQGTRLTVV.

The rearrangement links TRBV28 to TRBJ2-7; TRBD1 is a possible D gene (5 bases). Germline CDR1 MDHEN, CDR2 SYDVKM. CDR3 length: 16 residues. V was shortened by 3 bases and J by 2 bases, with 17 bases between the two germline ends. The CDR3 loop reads CASSLVAGNLPYEQYF. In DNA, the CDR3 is TGTGCCAGCAGTTTGGTAGCAGGGAACTTGCCCTACGAGCAGTACTTC.

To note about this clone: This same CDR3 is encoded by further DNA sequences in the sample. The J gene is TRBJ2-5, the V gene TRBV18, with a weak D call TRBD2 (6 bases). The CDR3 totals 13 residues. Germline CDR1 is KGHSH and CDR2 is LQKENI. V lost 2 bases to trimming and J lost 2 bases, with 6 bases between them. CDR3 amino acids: CASSPGTQETQYF. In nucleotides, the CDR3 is TGTGCCAGCTCACCAGGGACTCAAGAGACCCAGTACTTC.

The CDR3 spells CASKSIGYEQYF. CDR3 nucleotide sequence: TGTGCCAGCAAAAGTATCGGGTACGAGCAGTACTTC. The chain links TRBV2 to TRBJ2-7; D not certain. Germline CDR1 and CDR2: SNHLY and FYNNEI. There are 12 residues in the CDR3. V lost 7 bases, J lost 4 bases, and 11 bases lay in between.

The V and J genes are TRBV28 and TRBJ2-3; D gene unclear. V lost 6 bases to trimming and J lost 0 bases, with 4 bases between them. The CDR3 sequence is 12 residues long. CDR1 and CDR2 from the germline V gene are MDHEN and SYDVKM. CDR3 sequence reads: CASSLSTDTQYF. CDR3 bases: TGTGCCAGCAGCCTAAGCACAGATACGCAGTATTTT.

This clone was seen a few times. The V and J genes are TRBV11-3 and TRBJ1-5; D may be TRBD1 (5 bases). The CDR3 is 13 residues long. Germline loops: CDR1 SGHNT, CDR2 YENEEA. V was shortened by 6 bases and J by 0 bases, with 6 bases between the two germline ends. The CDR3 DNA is TGTGCCAGCAGACAGGCTAGCAATCAGCCCCAGCATTTT. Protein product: CASRQASNQPQHF.

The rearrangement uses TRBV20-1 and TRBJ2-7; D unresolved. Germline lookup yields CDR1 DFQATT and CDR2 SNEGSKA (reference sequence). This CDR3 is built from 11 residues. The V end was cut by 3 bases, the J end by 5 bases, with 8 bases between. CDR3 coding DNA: TGCAGTGCTAGTGGGCTTCACGAGCAGTACTTC. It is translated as CSASGLHEQYF.

CDR3 nucleotides: TGTGCCAGCAGCCCAGGGCACAATCAGCCCCAGCATTTT. Translating gives CASSPGHNQPQHF. The J gene is TRBJ1-5, the V gene TRBV6-5; a possible D gene is TRBD1 (5 bases). The V end lost 6 bases, the J end lost 3 bases, and 9 bases lay between the germline ends. There are 13 residues in the CDR3. From germline, CDR1 is MNHEY and CDR2 SVGAGI.

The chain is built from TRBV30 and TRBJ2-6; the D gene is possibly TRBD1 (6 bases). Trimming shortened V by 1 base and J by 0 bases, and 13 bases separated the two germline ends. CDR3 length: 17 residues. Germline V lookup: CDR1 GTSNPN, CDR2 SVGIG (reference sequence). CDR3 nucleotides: TGTGCCTGGAGTGCGGGACACGTAAGCTCTGGGGCCAACGTCCTGACTTTC. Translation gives CAWSAGHVSSGANVLTF. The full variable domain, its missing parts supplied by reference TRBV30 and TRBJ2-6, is SQTIHQWPATLVQPVGSPLSLECTVEGTSNPNLYWYRQAAGRGLQLLFYSVGIGQISSEVPQNLSASRPQDRQFILSSKKLLLSDSGFYLCAWSAGHVSSGANVLTFGAGSRLTVL.

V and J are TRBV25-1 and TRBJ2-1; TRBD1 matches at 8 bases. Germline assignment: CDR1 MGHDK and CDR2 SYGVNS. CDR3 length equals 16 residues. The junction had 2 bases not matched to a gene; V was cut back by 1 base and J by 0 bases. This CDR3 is CASSEWTGYSYNEQFF. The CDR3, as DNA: TGTGCCAGCAGTGAATGGACAGGGTACTCCTACAATGAGCAGTTCTTC.

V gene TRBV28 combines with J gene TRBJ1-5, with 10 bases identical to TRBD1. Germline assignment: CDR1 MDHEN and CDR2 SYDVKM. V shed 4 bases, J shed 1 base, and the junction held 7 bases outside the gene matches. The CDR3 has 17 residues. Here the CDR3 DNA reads TGTGCCAGCAGTTCCGGGACAGGGGTGGGGAGCAATCAGCCCCAGCATTTT. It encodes CASSSGTGVGSNQPQHF.

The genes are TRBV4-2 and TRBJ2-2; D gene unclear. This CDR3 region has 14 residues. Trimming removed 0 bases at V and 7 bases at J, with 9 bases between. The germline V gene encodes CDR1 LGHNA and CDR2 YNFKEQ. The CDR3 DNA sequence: TGTGCCAGCAGCCAAGATCTAGAGGTCGGGGAGCTGTTTTTT. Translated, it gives CASSQDLEVGELFF.

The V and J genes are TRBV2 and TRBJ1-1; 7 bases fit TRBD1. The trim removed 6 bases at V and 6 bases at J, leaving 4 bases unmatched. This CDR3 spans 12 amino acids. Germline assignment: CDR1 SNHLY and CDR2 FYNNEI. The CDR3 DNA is TGTGCCAGCAGGCAGGGGGGCGCTGAAGCTTTCTTT. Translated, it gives CASRQGGAEAFF.

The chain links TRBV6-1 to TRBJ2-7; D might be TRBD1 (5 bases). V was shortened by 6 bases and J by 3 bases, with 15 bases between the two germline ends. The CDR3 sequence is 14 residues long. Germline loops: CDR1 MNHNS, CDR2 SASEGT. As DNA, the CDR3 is TGTGCCAGCAGATCATCAGGGTCGGGCTACGAGCAGTACTTC. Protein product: CASRSSGSGYEQYF.

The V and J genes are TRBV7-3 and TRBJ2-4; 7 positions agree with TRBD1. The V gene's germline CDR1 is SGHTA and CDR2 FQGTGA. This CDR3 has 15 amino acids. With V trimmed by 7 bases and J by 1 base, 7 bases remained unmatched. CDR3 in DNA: TGTGCCAGCACCAGGGACAGCCATGCCAAAAACATTCAGTACTTC. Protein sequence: CASTRDSHAKNIQYF.

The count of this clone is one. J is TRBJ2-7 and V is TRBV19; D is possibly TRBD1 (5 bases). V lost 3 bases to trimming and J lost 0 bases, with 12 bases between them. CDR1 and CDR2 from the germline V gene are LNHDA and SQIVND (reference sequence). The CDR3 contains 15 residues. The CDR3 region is CASSILQGSSYEQYF. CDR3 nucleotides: TGTGCCAGTAGTATCCTTCAGGGTAGCTCCTACGAGCAGTACTTC.

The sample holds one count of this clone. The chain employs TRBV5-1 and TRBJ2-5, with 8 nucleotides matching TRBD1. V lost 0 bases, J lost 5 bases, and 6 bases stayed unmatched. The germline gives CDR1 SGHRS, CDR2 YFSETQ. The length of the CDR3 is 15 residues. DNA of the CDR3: TGCGCCAGCAGCTTGGAAGGGTCAGGGGGCGAGACCCAGTACTTC. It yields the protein CASSLEGSGGETQYF.

CDR3 nucleotides: TGTGCCAGCAGCCTGGGACAGGGTACCACTGAAGCTTTCTTT. Encoded protein: CASSLGQGTTEAFF. The chain links TRBV5-4 to TRBJ1-1; 9 bases agree with TRBD1. The CDR3 has 14 residues. CDR1 and CDR2 from the germline V gene are SGHNT and YYREEE (reference sequence). V trimming: 4 bases; J trimming: 4 bases; junction bases outside the gene matches: 5. Drawing the rest from reference TRBV5-4 and TRBJ1-1, the complete variable domain is ETGVTQSPTHLIKTRGQQVTLRCSSQSGHNTVSWYQQALGQGPQFIFQYYREEENGRGNFPPRFSGLQFPNYSSELNVNALELDDSALYLCASSLGQGTTEAFFGQGTRLTVV.